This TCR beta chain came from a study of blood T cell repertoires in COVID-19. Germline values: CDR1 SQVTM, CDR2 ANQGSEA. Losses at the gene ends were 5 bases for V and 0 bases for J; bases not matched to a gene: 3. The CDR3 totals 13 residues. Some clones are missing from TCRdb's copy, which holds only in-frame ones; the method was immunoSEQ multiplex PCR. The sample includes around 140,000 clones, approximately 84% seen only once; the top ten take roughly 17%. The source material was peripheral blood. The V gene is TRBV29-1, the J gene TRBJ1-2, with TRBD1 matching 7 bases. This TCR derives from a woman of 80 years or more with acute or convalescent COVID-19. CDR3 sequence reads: CSVRQGPNYGYTF. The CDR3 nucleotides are TGCAGCGTTCGACAGGGACCTAACTATGGCTACACCTTC.